The 27 T cell receptor beta chains below were found in one sample sequenced in a study of blood T cell repertoires in COVID-19. Assay used: immunoSEQ multiplex PCR; TCRdb lists only in-frame clones, some missing. The sample includes 80,000 to 90,000 clones, approximately 90% of them seen just once. Specimen: peripheral blood. These receptors came from a man in his 60s with acute or convalescent COVID-19.

This clone was seen only a few times. The chain uses TRBV5-1 and TRBJ1-2; 9 bases are a match to TRBD1. This CDR3 contains 15 residues. The germline V gene encodes CDR1 SGHRS and CDR2 YFSETQ. V was pared by 4 bases and J by 3 bases, with 7 bases of the junction left unmatched. The CDR3 bases are TGCGCCAGCAGCGAGGGACAGGGTTTTGACTATGGCTACACCTTC. This encodes CASSEGQGFDYGYTF.

This sequence joins TRBV15 and TRBJ2-7; D is uncertain. The germline V and J ends were trimmed by 0 bases and 4 bases, with 4 bases remaining between them. In germline, CDR1 is LNHNV, CDR2 YYDKDF (reference sequence). CDR3 length equals 12 residues. CDR3 residues: CATSRDRYEQYF. The CDR3 DNA reads TGTGCCACCAGCAGAGATCGTTACGAGCAGTACTTC.

This clone was found a few times. The chain recombines TRBV9 with TRBJ2-3, with TRBD1 as a possible D gene (5 bases). This CDR3 has 15 amino acids. Trimming shortened V by 2 bases and J by 6 bases, and 16 bases separated the two germline ends. The germline V gene encodes CDR1 SGDLS and CDR2 YYNGEE. CDR3 DNA: TGTGCCAGCAGCGTTTGGGGCACAGGAGAGGATACGCAGTATTTT. It codes for CASSVWGTGEDTQYF.

The chain has TRBV27 and TRBJ2-5, with TRBD2 matching 13 bases. Germline values: CDR1 MNHEY, CDR2 SMNVEV (reference sequence). The CDR3 has 18 amino acids. With 2 bases clipped from V and 3 bases from J, the junction kept 9 bases outside the gene matches. The chain's CDR3 is CASSLGTSGVPTKETQYF. The CDR3 coding sequence is TGTGCCAGCAGTTTAGGGACTAGCGGGGTCCCGACAAAAGAGACCCAGTACTTC.

This rearrangement joins TRBV7-2 to TRBJ1-5; D is unclear. Germline V CDR1 and CDR2: SGHTA, FQGNSA. This CDR3 contains 15 residues. The V and J ends lost 4 bases and 7 bases respectively, with 17 bases between them. CDR3 loop: CASSSGGSIGQPQHF. DNA for the CDR3: TGTGCCAGCAGCTCCGGAGGGTCCATCGGCCAGCCCCAGCATTTT.

This chain connects TRBV27 to TRBJ2-1; 7 bases line up with TRBD2. Trimming took 1 base from V and 2 from J; bases not matched to a gene: 2. Germline CDR1 and CDR2: MNHEY and SMNVEV (reference sequence). The CDR3 sequence is 15 residues long. CDR3 in amino acids: CASSLWGGAYNEQFF. In nucleotides, the CDR3 is TGTGCCAGCAGTTTATGGGGGGGGGCCTACAATGAGCAGTTCTTC.

V usage is TRBV6-2 or TRBV6-3 and J usage is TRBJ2-3, with D perhaps TRBD2 (6 bases). From germline, CDR1 is MNHEY and CDR2 SVGEGT. V lost 5 bases and J 2 bases, leaving 17 bases between the germline ends. The CDR3 is 16 amino acids. The CDR3 spells CASSTFGGEITDTQYF. The CDR3 DNA follows: TGTGCCAGCAGTACCTTTGGCGGGGAGATCACAGATACGCAGTATTTT.

The J gene is TRBJ1-6, the V gene TRBV18; D call uncertain. From germline, CDR1 is KGHSH and CDR2 LQKENI. Trimming pared 3 bases from V and 4 bases from J, leaving 10 bases between. The CDR3 totals 15 residues. The CDR3 protein is CASSPSSTYNSPLHF. In nucleotides, the CDR3 is TGTGCCAGCTCACCCTCCAGTACGTATAATTCACCCCTCCACTTT.

The chain joins TRBV3-1 (or the pseudogene TRBV3-2) to TRBJ2-2; no reliable D call. This CDR3 is 13 amino acids long. The V end lost 4 bases, the J end lost 0 bases, and 3 bases lay between the germline ends. Germline V CDR1 and CDR2: LGHDT, YNNKEL (reference sequence). CDR3 sequence reads: CASSLANTGELFF. CDR3 nucleotides: TGTGCCAGCAGCCTCGCGAACACCGGGGAGCTGTTTTTT.

This rearrangement joins TRBV18 to TRBJ2-5, with 10 bases fitting TRBD1. The germline gives CDR1 KGHSH, CDR2 LQKENI. This CDR3 spans 14 amino acids. J gave up 5 bases and V 3 bases, and 3 bases lay outside the gene matches. The CDR3 coding sequence is TGTGCCAGCTCACCGACAGGGGGCTCGGAGACCCAGTACTTC. This encodes CASSPTGGSETQYF.

The V and J genes are TRBV12-3 or TRBV12-4 and TRBJ1-2; D perhaps matches TRBD1 (5 bases). V lost 7 bases and J lost 4, with 10 bases in between. This CDR3 is built from 12 residues. The CDR3 loop reads CASKGFSYGYTF. Written as DNA, the CDR3 is TGTGCCAGCAAGGGGTTCAGCTATGGCTACACCTTC.

V and J are TRBV30 and TRBJ1-2; TRBD1 is a possible D gene (5 bases). Germline V gene lookup returns CDR1 GTSNPN and CDR2 SVGIG (reference sequence). V was clipped by 0 bases and J by 3 bases, with 8 bases between them. CDR3 size: 13 residues. In DNA form, the CDR3 reads TGTGCCTGGAGTGTAGGGGTCTACTATGGCTACACCTTC. It is translated as CAWSVGVYYGYTF. Supplemented by reference TRBV30 and TRBJ1-2, the full variable domain reads SQTIHQWPATLVQPVGSPLSLECTVEGTSNPNLYWYRQAAGRGLQLLFYSVGIGQISSEVPQNLSASRPQDRQFILSSKKLLLSDSGFYLCAWSVGVYYGYTFGSGTRLTVV.

V is TRBV6-2 or TRBV6-3 and J is TRBJ1-2; D gene ambiguous. CDR3 size: 15 residues. Trimming cost V 6 bases and J 2 bases, with 16 bases left between them. The germline V gene has CDR1 MNHEY and CDR2 SVGEGT. The CDR3 nucleotides read TGTGCCAGCAGCCGACCCGGGTCGTCGAACTATGGCTACACCTTC. Its translation is CASSRPGSSNYGYTF.

The chain couples TRBV11-2 to TRBJ1-1, with a tentative D call TRBD1 (5 bases). The germline V gene encodes CDR1 SGHAT and CDR2 FQNNGV. This CDR3 has 13 amino acids. V lost 1 base and J lost 8, with 11 bases in between. The CDR3 is CASSLVWQGEAFF. The CDR3 DNA reads TGTGCCAGCAGCTTAGTATGGCAGGGCGAAGCTTTCTTT.

The rearrangement links TRBV24-1 to TRBJ1-5, with D hard to call. The CDR3 is 12 residues long. Germline V gene data show CDR1 as KGHDR and CDR2 as SFDVKD. V lost 3 bases and J 4 bases, leaving 3 bases between the germline ends. The CDR3 nucleotides read TGTGCCACCAGTGATCCTAATCAGCCCCAGCATTTT. It encodes CATSDPNQPQHF.

This clone was seen just once. V usage is TRBV6-6 and J usage is TRBJ1-1; D ambiguous. Germline lookup yields CDR1 MNHNY and CDR2 SVGAGI (reference sequence). CDR3 length equals 14 residues. The V end lost 0 bases, the J end lost 0 bases, and 5 bases lay between the germline ends. CDR3 protein: CASSYSSVNTEAFF. In DNA form, the CDR3 reads TGTGCCAGCAGTTACTCCTCGGTGAACACTGAAGCTTTCTTT.

This clone was observed a handful of times. The chain employs TRBV12-5 and TRBJ1-2; 7 bases are shared with TRBD1. Germline loops: CDR1 LGHNT, CDR2 FRNRAP. The length of the CDR3 is 15 residues. V lost 2 bases to trimming and J lost 8 bases; unmatched junction nucleotides: 11. This chain's CDR3 is CASGLSRQGFEGYTF. The CDR3 DNA sequence: TGTGCTAGTGGTTTGTCACGACAGGGATTTGAGGGCTACACCTTC.

The CDR3 DNA follows: TGCGCCAGCAGCTTGTCTAGTCCCGGGGAGCTGTTTTTT. Protein: CASSLSSPGELFF. The chain combines TRBV5-1 with TRBJ2-2, with unresolved D. The CDR3 has 13 residues. The germline CDR1 and CDR2 sequences are SGHRS and YFSETQ. The V end lost 1 base, the J end lost 6 bases, and 7 bases lay between the germline ends.

This chain links TRBV18 with TRBJ2-7; tentative D call: TRBD1 (6 bases). V lost 3 bases to trimming and J lost 0 bases, with 15 bases between them. This CDR3 has 16 residues. CDR1 is KGHSH and CDR2 is LQKENI in the germline V gene. The CDR3 DNA reads as TGTGCCAGCTCACCGGCCGGACAGTCGATCTCCTACGAGCAGTACTTC. Translating gives CASSPAGQSISYEQYF.

As regards this clone: Different DNA sequences within this sample yield the same CDR3. The V call is TRBV6-5, the J call TRBJ1-4; weak D call: TRBD1 (6 bases). The CDR3 runs 15 residues. Trimming left V 2 bases short and J 3 bases short, with 10 bases between. CDR1 is MNHEY, CDR2 SVGAGI, per germline. CDR3 sequence reads: CASSYAGTPNEKLFF. Written as DNA, the CDR3 is TGTGCCAGCAGTTACGCCGGGACACCTAATGAAAAACTGTTTTTT.

V and J are TRBV19 and TRBJ2-5, with 8 bases that match TRBD2. In germline, CDR1 is LNHDA, CDR2 SQIVND (reference sequence). Trimming removed 3 bases from V and 5 bases from J; junction bases left unmatched: 8. The CDR3 totals 15 residues. DNA for the CDR3: TGTGCCAGTAGTATTTCCGGGACTAGTGTGGAGACCCAGTACTTC. It is translated as CASSISGTSVETQYF.

This clone was detected a few times. The chain carries TRBV19 and TRBJ1-3; TRBD1 might be the D (5 bases). CDR1 and CDR2 (germline): LNHDA, SQIVND (reference sequence). The CDR3 is 14 residues long. The V gene lost 9 bases and the J gene lost 0 bases, with 12 bases spanning the gap. CDR3 DNA sequence: TGTGCCAGCCACAGGAGTAGCTCTGGAAACACCATATATTTT. Encoded protein: CASHRSSSGNTIYF.

The chain employs TRBV19 and TRBJ1-5; 8 bases agree with TRBD1. Germline CDR1 LNHDA, CDR2 SQIVND (reference sequence). This CDR3 is built from 17 residues. V trimming: 4 bases; J trimming: 6 bases; junction bases outside the gene matches: 14. CDR3 DNA sequence: TGTGCCAGTAGTACCCTCAACGGCGGACAGGGTGGTCAGCCCCAGCATTTT. Translation gives CASSTLNGGQGGQPQHF.

The chain recombines TRBV10-2 with TRBJ2-3; 7 nucleotides align to TRBD2. Germline-derived CDR1 and CDR2 are WSHSY and SAAADI. The CDR3 contains 12 residues. Unmatched junction bases numbered 3, after V lost 6 bases and J lost 6 bases. CDR3 nucleotides: TGCGCCAGCAGGTTGGGAGGGGATACGCAGTATTTT. Its protein is CASRLGGDTQYF.

The chain is built from TRBV6-5 and TRBJ1-2, with 8 nucleotides matching TRBD1. The CDR3 is 15 amino acids. The germline gives CDR1 MNHEY, CDR2 SVGAGI. Trimming cost V 0 bases and J 4 bases; bases outside gene matches: 4. CDR3 region: CASSYSDRAGYGYTF. CDR3 DNA: TGTGCCAGCAGTTACTCGGACAGGGCCGGCTATGGCTACACCTTC.

This chain uses TRBV24-1 with TRBJ2-2, with 11 bases that match TRBD1. This CDR3 has 14 residues. Germline V lookup: CDR1 KGHDR, CDR2 SFDVKD. Trimming cost V 8 bases and J 6 bases; bases outside gene matches: 4. As DNA, the CDR3 is TGTGCCACCATGGGACAGGGGGTCCCCGGGGAGCTGTTTTTT. As protein: CATMGQGVPGELFF.

The J gene is TRBJ1-4, the V gene TRBV30; D is unresolved. The CDR3 sequence is 13 residues long. The germline V gene has CDR1 GTSNPN and CDR2 SVGIG (reference sequence). V dropped 4 bases and J dropped 4 bases, with 10 bases sitting between them. The CDR3 loop is CAWTFRYNEKLFF. CDR3 nucleotides: TGTGCCTGGACGTTCCGGTATAATGAAAAACTGTTTTTT.